This paragraph covers one T cell receptor beta chain sequence. No antigen is known for it. CDR3 length equals 23 residues. Looked up from germline, CDR1 is SGHVS and CDR2 is FQNEAQ. The J segment lost 6 bases and the V segment lost 2 bases, leaving 24 bases of the junction unmatched. Treatment: approximately nine-day PBMC culture with coronavirus spike peptide pools or control peptides (ViraFEST assay). About 1.9 million PBMCs went into each well for culture with 9.5 to 10 IU/ml IL-2 and around 10 ug/ml peptide pools. This record belongs to a study of vaccination and CD4 T cells after COVID-19. Background on the study: Investigators stimulated cells with overlapping spike peptides drawn from SARS-CoV-2, HCoV-NL63, HCoV-OC43 and HCoV-229E.

Findings and limits, study-wide: Reactive clonotype counts went from median roughly 19 after infection to 35 to 40 after vaccination, nonsignificantly.

The Oncomine TCR Beta short-read assay was applied to DNA of cultured CD4+ T cells. TCRdb reprocessed the PCR reads with MiXCR, giving one entry per CDR3 protein. The sample holds about 13,000 distinct CDR3 sequences, roughly 26% seen once. The rearrangement uses TRBV7-8 and TRBJ2-3; 15 bases match TRBD2. This specimen was CD4+ T cells from blood, cultured in vitro, taken before SARS-CoV-2 vaccination. This receptor was obtained from a human donor who received a COVID-19 vaccine. CDR3 sequence (DNA): TGTGCCAGCAGCTTACATGCGACGACTTGGACTAGCGGGGGGGGTGAGGAGAGGGATACGCAGTATTTT. Residues: CASSLHATTWTSGGGEERDTQYF.